A selection of T cell receptor beta chains follows, all from one sample in a study of blood T cell repertoires in COVID-19. The method was immunoSEQ multiplex PCR; TCRdb's version includes in-frame clones alone and lacks a portion of them. Of approximately 330,000 clones detected, roughly 88% appear once; the ten largest clones hold under 4.5%. Sequenced: peripheral blood. These TCRs come from a woman in her 50s with active or convalescent COVID-19. The CDR3 runs from the conserved cysteine through the conserved F or W. D genes are given only for firm matches. Rows give clone size only sometimes, using once, few, many, or a class for an expanded clone.

V gene,D gene,J gene,clone size,CDR3 protein,CDR3 DNA
TRBV7-6,TRBD1,TRBJ1-3,-,CASSLALTGQTRRRNTIYF,TGTGCCAGCAGCTTAGCCCTGACAGGGCAAACCCGCCGCCGAAACACCATATATTTT
TRBV5-4,-,TRBJ2-7,-,CASSFSSQVYEQYF,TGTGCCAGCAGCTTTAGTTCCCAGGTCTACGAGCAGTACTTC
TRBV18,TRBD1,TRBJ2-1,-,CASSPGQGFEQFF,TGTGCCAGCTCACCGGGACAGGGGTTTGAGCAGTTCTTC
TRBV29-1,TRBD1,TRBJ2-1,-,CSVFGQGDDEQFF,TGCAGCGTTTTCGGACAGGGGGACGATGAGCAGTTCTTC
TRBV5-1,TRBD2,TRBJ2-1,-,CASSLSPSGRGNEQFF,TGCGCCAGCAGCTTGAGTCCTAGCGGGAGGGGGAATGAGCAGTTCTTC
TRBV7-3,TRBD2,TRBJ2-7,-,CASSLSGKNYEQYF,TGTGCCAGCAGTCTTAGCGGGAAGAACTACGAGCAGTACTTC
TRBV30,-,TRBJ2-7,-,CAWSEGAEQYF,TGTGCCTGGAGTGAGGGAGCAGAGCAGTACTTC
TRBV3-1/TRBV3-2,TRBD1,TRBJ2-5,-,CASSTGTGGQETQYF,TGTGCCAGCAGTACCGGGACAGGGGGCCAAGAGACCCAGTACTTC
TRBV19,-,TRBJ2-3,-,CASSIRPGGTDTQYF,TGTGCCAGTAGTATACGGCCAGGGGGCACAGATACGCAGTATTTT
TRBV7-6,-,TRBJ2-5,-,CASSFLRETQYF,TGTGCCAGCAGCTTCCTTCGGGAGACCCAGTACTTC
TRBV5-5,TRBD2,TRBJ2-7,-,CASSLARITSGTISYEQYF,TGTGCCAGCAGCTTGGCCAGGATAACTAGCGGGACCATCTCCTACGAGCAGTACTTC
TRBV3-1/TRBV3-2,-,TRBJ1-1,-,CASSQEQLLNTEAFF,TGTGCCAGCAGCCAAGAACAGCTCCTGAACACTGAAGCTTTCTTT
TRBV7-2,TRBD2,TRBJ2-7,-,CASSLAVTSESYEQYF,TGTGCCAGCAGCTTAGCGGTGACTAGCGAGAGCTACGAGCAGTACTTC
TRBV24-1,TRBD2,TRBJ2-1,few,CATSVSGSSYNEQFF,TGTGCCACCAGTGTCAGCGGGAGTTCCTACAATGAGCAGTTCTTC
TRBV18,TRBD1,TRBJ2-1,-,CASSPTLGQDHNEQFF,TGTGCCAGCTCACCGACATTGGGACAGGACCACAATGAGCAGTTCTTC
TRBV30,TRBD1,TRBJ1-1,few,CAWTPTGGSTEAFF,TGTGCCTGGACCCCGACAGGGGGCAGCACTGAAGCTTTCTTT
TRBV6-2/TRBV6-3,TRBD2,TRBJ2-3,-,CASSLLAQEQYF,TGTGCCAGCAGCCTACTAGCGCAAGAGCAGTATTTT
TRBV6-5,-,TRBJ2-4,-,CASSPSKNIQYF,TGTGCCAGCAGTCCGTCCAAAAACATTCAGTACTTC
TRBV19,-,TRBJ1-5,-,CASRGGPNQPQHF,TGTGCCAGTAGGGGGGGTCCCAATCAGCCCCAGCATTTT
TRBV5-5,-,TRBJ2-5,-,CASSLVPDRPVGAQYF,TGTGCCAGCAGCTTGGTCCCCGACAGGCCAGTTGGGGCCCAGTACTTC
TRBV7-2,-,TRBJ1-5,-,CASSLDRQQPQHF,TGTGCCAGCAGCTTAGACAGGCAGCAGCCCCAGCATTTT
TRBV29-1,-,TRBJ2-7,-,CSVHVGAYEQYF,TGCAGCGTTCACGTTGGAGCCTACGAGCAGTACTTC
TRBV6-1,TRBD2,TRBJ2-7,-,CASSEVSGWSSYEQYF,TGTGCCAGCAGTGAAGTTAGCGGGTGGAGCTCCTACGAGCAGTACTTC